This is a list of T cell receptor beta chains from one sample in a study of CD8 T cells in Susac syndrome. TCRdb reanalysed the immunoSEQ multiplex PCR reads using MiXCR and keeps one entry per CDR3 protein. The table shows about 240,000 distinct CDR3 sequences, with 96% occurring only once. Sequences were obtained from CD4+ T cells from PBMCs. The receptors shown here come from a human donor with Susac syndrome. CDR3s include the opening cysteine and the closing phenylalanine or tryptophan. D genes are given only for firm matches. Size tells how often a clone was seen (once, few, many) or the class of an expanded clone, and some rows leave it out.

j_call d_call v_call clone_size cdr3_aa cdr3_nt
TRBJ2-7 TRBD2 TRBV20-1 . CSALTSGRPLYEQYF TGCAGTGCTCTGACAAGCGGGAGGCCCCTCTACGAGCAGTACTTC
TRBJ2-6 . TRBV6-5 . CASRGGSGANVPTF TGTGCCAGCAGGGGGGGCTCTGGGGCCAACGTCCCGACTTTC
TRBJ2-1 TRBD2 TRBV28 . CASSRGGSYNEQFF TGTGCCAGCAGTCGGGGGGGGTCCTACAATGAGCAGTTCTTC
TRBJ2-1 TRBD2 TRBV7-2 once CASSSTSASSYNEQFF TGTGCCAGCAGCTCCACTAGCGCGAGCTCCTACAATGAGCAGTTCTTC
TRBJ2-1 TRBD2 TRBV7-3 . CASSRDLAGQREQFF TGTGCCAGCAGCCGAGACCTAGCGGGACAGCGTGAGCAGTTCTTC
TRBJ2-1 . TRBV10-3 . CAARPSQSGNEQFF TGTGCCGCCCGGCCCTCTCAATCGGGCAATGAGCAGTTCTTC
TRBJ1-2 . TRBV19 . CASSIGQMYGYTF TGTGCCAGTAGTATAGGTCAGATGTATGGCTACACCTTC
TRBJ2-5 . TRBV5-1 . CASSPDLTGQETQYF TGCGCCAGCAGCCCCGATCTGACAGGTCAAGAGACCCAGTACTTC
TRBJ2-5 TRBD2 TRBV11-2 . CASSLGTSGRAQQETQYF TGTGCCAGCAGCTTGGGGACTAGCGGGAGAGCACAACAAGAGACCCAGTACTTC
TRBJ1-5 . TRBV4-1 once CASSQGAQRGLNQPQHF TGCGCCAGCAGCCAAGGAGCTCAAAGGGGACTCAATCAGCCCCAGCATTTT
TRBJ2-6 TRBD1 TRBV9 . CASSPGGVGANVLTF TGTGCCAGCAGCCCAGGGGGCGTCGGGGCCAACGTCCTGACTTTC
TRBJ2-5 . TRBV29-1 . CSVATGIIETQYF TGCAGCGTCGCAACAGGGATTATAGAGACCCAGTACTTC
TRBJ2-5 . TRBV20-1 . CSAPTFQETQYF TGCAGTGCCCCGACGTTCCAAGAGACCCAGTACTTC
TRBJ1-5 . TRBV13 . CASSSRRGVNQPQHF TGTGCCAGCAGCTCAAGGAGAGGAGTCAATCAGCCCCAGCATTTT
TRBJ1-2 . TRBV30 . CAWSVLQGSF TGTGCCTGGAGTGTATTACAGGGCTCCTTC
TRBJ2-1 TRBD2 TRBV7-9 few CASRGTSGEQGQFF TGTGCCAGCAGGGGGACTAGCGGTGAACAGGGGCAGTTCTTC
TRBJ2-5 . TRBV7-8 . CASSPRAGETQYF TGTGCCAGCAGCCCAAGGGCGGGTGAGACCCAGTACTTC
TRBJ1-5 . TRBV15 once CATSRGGLGRGNQPQHF TGTGCCACCAGCAGAGGGGGGCTGGGACGGGGCAATCAGCCCCAGCATTTT
TRBJ2-7 TRBD2 TRBV18 . CASSPMGLAVYEQYF TGTGCCAGCTCACCTATGGGACTAGCGGTCTACGAGCAGTACTTC
TRBJ2-6 . TRBV5-1 . CASSLVGPGANVLTF TGCGCCAGCAGCTTGGTAGGCCCAGGGGCCAACGTCCTGACTTTC
TRBJ2-5 TRBD2 TRBV5-1 . CASSFLSGRETQYF TGCGCCAGCAGCTTCCTCAGCGGGAGAGAGACCCAGTACTTC
TRBJ2-5 . TRBV21-1 . CAPRRTVPETQYF TGTGCCCCCCGAAGGACAGTCCCAGAGACCCAGTACTTC
TRBJ2-1 TRBD2 TRBV24-1 . CATSDPTSGSGNEQFF TGTGCCACCAGTGATCCAACTAGCGGGAGCGGAAATGAGCAGTTCTTC
TRBJ1-5 TRBD1 TRBV5-4 once CASSSQGLNQPQHF TGTGCCAGCAGCTCACAGGGGTTAAATCAGCCCCAGCATTTT
TRBJ2-1 TRBD1 TRBV5-4 . CASSPEPGQGANEQFF TGTGCCAGCAGCCCCGAACCGGGACAGGGGGCGAATGAGCAGTTCTTC
TRBJ1-1 . TRBV5-1 once CASSLGAPANTEAFF TGCGCCAGCAGCTTGGGAGCACCGGCGAACACTGAAGCTTTCTTT
TRBJ2-7 . TRBV7-2 . CASSSQGRTYEQYF TGTGCCAGCAGCTCACAGGGGAGGACTTACGAGCAGTACTTC
TRBJ2-2 . TRBV12-3/TRBV12-4 . CASRPGTAGELFF TGTGCCAGCAGGCCCGGGACCGCCGGGGAGCTGTTTTTT
TRBJ1-2 . TRBV7-6 . CASSPDPGHLYGYTF TGTGCCAGCAGCCCAGACCCCGGACACCTCTATGGCTACACCTTC
TRBJ1-1 . TRBV4-1 . CASSPRPAGSTEAFF TGCGCCAGCAGCCCCCGCCCAGCGGGAAGCACTGAAGCTTTCTTT
TRBJ2-1 TRBD2 TRBV4-2 . CASSQVQRGTYNEQFF TGTGCCAGCAGCCAAGTCCAGCGGGGTACCTACAATGAGCAGTTCTTC
TRBJ1-3 . TRBV29-1 . CSVGATGSGNTIYF TGCAGCGTTGGGGCCACAGGGTCTGGAAACACCATATATTTT
TRBJ2-3 . TRBV12-3/TRBV12-4 . CASSLERRSTDTQYF TGTGCCAGCAGTTTAGAGCGGAGAAGCACAGATACGCAGTATTTT
TRBJ2-6 . TRBV4-2 . CASSQEGTGANVLTF TGTGCCAGCAGCCAAGAAGGAACTGGGGCCAACGTCCTGACTTTC
TRBJ2-1 TRBD2 TRBV18 . CASSPALAGYNEQFF TGTGCCAGCTCACCAGCGCTAGCGGGATACAATGAGCAGTTCTTC
TRBJ1-1 TRBD1 TRBV20-1 . CSASGGLDTEAFF TGCAGTGCCTCAGGGGGCTTAGACACTGAAGCTTTCTTT
TRBJ2-3 . TRBV15 . CATGLKMGTDTQYF TGTGCCACCGGACTGAAAATGGGCACAGATACGCAGTATTTT
TRBJ2-7 . TRBV2 . CASSMSGYEQYF TGTGCCAGCAGTATGAGCGGCTACGAGCAGTACTTC
TRBJ2-3 . TRBV21-1 . CASSKVRFSTDTQYF TGTGCCAGCAGCAAAGTTCGGTTCAGCACAGATACGCAGTATTTT
TRBJ2-7 TRBD1 TRBV20-1 . CSARGTDFYEQYF TGCAGTGCTAGGGGGACAGACTTCTACGAGCAGTACTTC
TRBJ1-5 TRBD1 TRBV20-1 once CSAREDRNSNQPQHF TGCAGTGCTCGCGAGGACAGGAATAGCAATCAGCCCCAGCATTTT
TRBJ2-1 TRBD1 TRBV2 . CASSRQGGWSYNEQFF TGTGCCAGCAGTCGACAGGGTGGGTGGTCCTACAATGAGCAGTTCTTC
TRBJ2-7 . TRBV5-1 . CASSLVGGADEQYF TGCGCCAGCAGCTTGGTGGGGGGGGCGGACGAGCAGTACTTC
TRBJ2-5 TRBD2 TRBV29-1 . CSVEILAGVGETRYF TGCAGCGTTGAAATACTAGCGGGGGTGGGAGAGACCCGGTACTTC
TRBJ2-1 . TRBV20-1 . CSATGGGPLNEQFF TGCAGTGCTACAGGGGGAGGGCCGTTAAATGAGCAGTTCTTC
TRBJ2-7 TRBD1 TRBV12-3/TRBV12-4 . CASSFSFTGGMTYEQYF TGTGCCAGCAGTTTTAGTTTTACAGGGGGGATGACCTACGAGCAGTACTTC
TRBJ1-1 . TRBV30 . CAWSSLGTEAFF TGTGCCTGGAGTTCTCTAGGCACTGAAGCTTTCTTT
TRBJ2-7 TRBD1 TRBV30 . CAWGDRVIYF TGTGCCTGGGGCGACAGGGTTATTTACTTC
TRBJ1-2 . TRBV18 . CASSPDEFYGYTF TGTGCCAGCTCACCAGATGAGTTCTATGGCTACACCTTC
TRBJ2-1 . TRBV13 . CASTLGTEQFF TGTGCCAGCACTCTCGGGACCGAGCAGTTCTTC
TRBJ2-1 . TRBV5-4 . CASSLASKMYNEQFF TGTGCCAGCAGCTTGGCCTCCAAAATGTACAATGAGCAGTTCTTC
TRBJ1-4 . TRBV19 . CASSHRDPAGKLFF TGTGCCAGTAGTCACCGGGACCCCGCTGGTAAACTGTTTTTT
TRBJ1-2 . TRBV14 . CASSQAGWEANYGYTF TGTGCCAGCAGCCAGGCAGGTTGGGAGGCTAACTATGGCTACACCTTC
TRBJ2-5 . TRBV12-3/TRBV12-4 . CASSPTAIGRETQYF TGTGCCAGCAGTCCTACGGCCATCGGCAGGGAGACCCAGTACTTC
TRBJ1-1 . TRBV19 . CASSMANGNEAFF TGTGCCAGTAGTATGGCCAACGGGAATGAAGCTTTCTTT